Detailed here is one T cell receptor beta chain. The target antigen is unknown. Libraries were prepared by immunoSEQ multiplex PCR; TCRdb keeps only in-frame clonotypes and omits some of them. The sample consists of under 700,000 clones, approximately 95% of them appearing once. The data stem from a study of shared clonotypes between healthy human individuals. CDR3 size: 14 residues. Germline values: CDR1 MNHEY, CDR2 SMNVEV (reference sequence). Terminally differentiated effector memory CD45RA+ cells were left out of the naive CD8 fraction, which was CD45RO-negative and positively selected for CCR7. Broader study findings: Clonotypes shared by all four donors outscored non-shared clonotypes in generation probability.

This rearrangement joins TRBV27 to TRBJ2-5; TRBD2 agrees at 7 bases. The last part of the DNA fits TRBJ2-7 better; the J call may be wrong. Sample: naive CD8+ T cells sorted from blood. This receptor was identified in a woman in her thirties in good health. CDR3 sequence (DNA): TGTGCCAGCAGTTTATCAGCGGGATCCTACGAGCAGTACTTC. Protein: CASSLSAGSYEQYF.